In its sample, the clone carrying this TCR beta chain was seen a few times. Patients aged 18 to 65 had newly diagnosed hyperthyroidism of under 2 months' duration. Sampled blood dates from first hyperthyroidism diagnosis, and it precedes any ophthalmopathy symptoms. V was cut by 6 bases and J by 0 bases, with 9 bases left in between. The CDR3 spans 14 residues. This sample is part of a study of T cells in Graves' hyperthyroidism and ophthalmopathy. RNA transcripts provided the source from which TCR beta CDR3 regions were amplified. First-round RT-PCR of the TCR CDR3 relied on the HTBI primer set. TCRdb reprocessed the multiplex PCR reads via MiXCR and lists one record per CDR3 protein. The data hold around 700,000 distinct CDR3 sequences, with roughly a sixth observed a single time.

V gene TRBV12-3 or TRBV12-4 combines with J gene TRBJ1-3, with D possibly being TRBD1 (5 bases). This TCR was recovered from a woman aged 45-60 years with Graves' hyperthyroidism that later progressed to Graves' ophthalmopathy. Sequencing used blood. CDR3 sequence: CASRQTASGNTIYF. The CDR3 region has the DNA TGTGCCAGCAGACAGACAGCCTCTGGAAACACCATATATTTT.